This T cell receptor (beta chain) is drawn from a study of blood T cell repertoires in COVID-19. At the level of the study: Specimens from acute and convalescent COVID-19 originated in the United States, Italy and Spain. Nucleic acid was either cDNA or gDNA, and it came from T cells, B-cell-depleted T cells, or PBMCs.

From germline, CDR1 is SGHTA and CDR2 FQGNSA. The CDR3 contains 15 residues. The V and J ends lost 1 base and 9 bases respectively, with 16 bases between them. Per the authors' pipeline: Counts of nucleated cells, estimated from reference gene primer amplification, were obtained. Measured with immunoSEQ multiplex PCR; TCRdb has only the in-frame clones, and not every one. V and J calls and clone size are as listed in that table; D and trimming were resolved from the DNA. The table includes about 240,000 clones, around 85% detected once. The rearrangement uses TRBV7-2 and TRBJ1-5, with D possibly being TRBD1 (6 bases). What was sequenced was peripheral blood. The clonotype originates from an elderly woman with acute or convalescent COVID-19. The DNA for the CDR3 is TGTGCCAGCAGCTTAGGGTCAGGGGCTACCGGGCCCCAGCATTTT. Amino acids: CASSLGSGATGPQHF.